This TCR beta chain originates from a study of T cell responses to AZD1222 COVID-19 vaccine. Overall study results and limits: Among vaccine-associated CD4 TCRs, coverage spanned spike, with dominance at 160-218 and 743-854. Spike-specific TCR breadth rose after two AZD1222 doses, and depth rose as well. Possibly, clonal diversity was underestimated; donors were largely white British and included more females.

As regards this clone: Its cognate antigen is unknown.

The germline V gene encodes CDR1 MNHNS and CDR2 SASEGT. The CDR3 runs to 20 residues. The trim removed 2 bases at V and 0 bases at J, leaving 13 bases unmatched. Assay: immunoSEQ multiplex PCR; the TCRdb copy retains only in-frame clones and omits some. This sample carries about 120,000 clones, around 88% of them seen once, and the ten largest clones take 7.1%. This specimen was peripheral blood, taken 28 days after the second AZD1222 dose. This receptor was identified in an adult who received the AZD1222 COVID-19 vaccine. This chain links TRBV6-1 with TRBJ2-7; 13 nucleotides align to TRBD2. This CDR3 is CASSEWGLAGTKRSSYEQYF. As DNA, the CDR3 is TGTGCCAGCAGTGAATGGGGACTAGCGGGGACCAAACGGAGCTCCTACGAGCAGTACTTC.